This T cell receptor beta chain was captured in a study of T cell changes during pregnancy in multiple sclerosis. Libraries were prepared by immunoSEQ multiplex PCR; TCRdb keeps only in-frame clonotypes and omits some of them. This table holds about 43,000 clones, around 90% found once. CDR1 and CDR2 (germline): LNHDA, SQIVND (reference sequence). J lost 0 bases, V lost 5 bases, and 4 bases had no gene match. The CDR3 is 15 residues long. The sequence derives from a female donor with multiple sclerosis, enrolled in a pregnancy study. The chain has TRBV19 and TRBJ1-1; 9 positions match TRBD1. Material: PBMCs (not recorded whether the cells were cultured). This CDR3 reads CASSPRDRVNTEAFF. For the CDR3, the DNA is TGTGCCAGTAGTCCCAGGGACAGGGTGAACACTGAAGCTTTCTTT.